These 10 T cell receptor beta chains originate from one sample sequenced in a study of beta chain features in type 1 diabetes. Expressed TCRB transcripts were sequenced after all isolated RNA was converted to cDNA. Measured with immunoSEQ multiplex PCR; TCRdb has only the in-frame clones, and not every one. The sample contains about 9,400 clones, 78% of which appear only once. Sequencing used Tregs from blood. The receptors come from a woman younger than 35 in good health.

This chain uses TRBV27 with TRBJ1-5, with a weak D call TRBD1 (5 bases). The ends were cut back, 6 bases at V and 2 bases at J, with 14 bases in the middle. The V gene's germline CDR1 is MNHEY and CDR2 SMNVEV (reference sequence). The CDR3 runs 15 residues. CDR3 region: CASSPQGFGNQPQHF. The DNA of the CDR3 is TGTGCCAGCAGCCCCCAGGGATTTGGCAATCAGCCCCAGCATTTT.

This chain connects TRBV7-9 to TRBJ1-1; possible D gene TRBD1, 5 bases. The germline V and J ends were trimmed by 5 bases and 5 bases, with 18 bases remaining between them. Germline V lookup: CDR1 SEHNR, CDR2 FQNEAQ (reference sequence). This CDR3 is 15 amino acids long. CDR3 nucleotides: TGTGCCAGCAGCCCGACAGCAGAACGTTGGACTGAAGCTTTCTTT. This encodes CASSPTAERWTEAFF.

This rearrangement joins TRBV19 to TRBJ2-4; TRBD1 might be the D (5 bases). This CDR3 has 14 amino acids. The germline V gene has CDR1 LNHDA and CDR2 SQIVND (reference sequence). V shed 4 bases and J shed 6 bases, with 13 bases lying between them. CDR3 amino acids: CASSRSGWSNIQYF. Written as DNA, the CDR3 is TGTGCCAGTAGTAGGTCAGGGTGGTCAAACATTCAGTACTTC. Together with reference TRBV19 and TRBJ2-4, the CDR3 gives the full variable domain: DGGITQSPKYLFRKEGQNVTLSCEQNLNHDAMYWYRQDPGQGLRLIYYSQIVNDFQKGDIAEGYSVSREKKESFPLTVTSAQKNPTAFYLCASSRSGWSNIQYFGAGTRLSVL.

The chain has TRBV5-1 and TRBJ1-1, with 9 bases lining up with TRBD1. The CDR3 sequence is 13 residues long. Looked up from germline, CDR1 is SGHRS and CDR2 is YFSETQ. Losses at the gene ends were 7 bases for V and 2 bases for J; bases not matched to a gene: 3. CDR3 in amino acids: CASQGQGNTEAFF. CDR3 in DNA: TGCGCCAGCCAGGGACAGGGCAACACTGAAGCTTTCTTT.

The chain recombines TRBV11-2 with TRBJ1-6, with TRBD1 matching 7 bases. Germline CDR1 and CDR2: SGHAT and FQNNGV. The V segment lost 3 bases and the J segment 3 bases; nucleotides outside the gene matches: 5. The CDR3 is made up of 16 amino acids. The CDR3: CASSFRDRIYNSPLHF. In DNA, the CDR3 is TGTGCCAGCAGCTTTCGGGACAGAATCTATAATTCACCCCTCCACTTT.

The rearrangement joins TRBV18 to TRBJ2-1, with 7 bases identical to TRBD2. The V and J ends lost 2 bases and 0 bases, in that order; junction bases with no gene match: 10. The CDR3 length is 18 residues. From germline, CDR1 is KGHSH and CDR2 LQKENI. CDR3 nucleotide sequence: TGTGCCAGCTCACCAGTGGCTGCGGGAGCGCGCTCCTACAATGAGCAGTTCTTC. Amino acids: CASSPVAAGARSYNEQFF.

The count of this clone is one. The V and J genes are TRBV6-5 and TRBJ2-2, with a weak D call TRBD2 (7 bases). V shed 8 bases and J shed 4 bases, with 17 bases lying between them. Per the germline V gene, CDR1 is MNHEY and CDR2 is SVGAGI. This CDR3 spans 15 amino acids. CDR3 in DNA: TGTGCCAGCCGCGGGGGCGGGAGAGTCACCGGGGAGCTGTTTTTT. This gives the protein CASRGGGRVTGELFF.

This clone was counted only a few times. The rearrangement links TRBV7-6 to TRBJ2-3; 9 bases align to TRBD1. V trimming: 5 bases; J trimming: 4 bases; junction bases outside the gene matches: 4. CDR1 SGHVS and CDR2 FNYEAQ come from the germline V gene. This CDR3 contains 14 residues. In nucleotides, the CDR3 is TGTGCCAGCAGCCGGGACAGGGTTGCAGATACGCAGTATTTT. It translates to CASSRDRVADTQYF.

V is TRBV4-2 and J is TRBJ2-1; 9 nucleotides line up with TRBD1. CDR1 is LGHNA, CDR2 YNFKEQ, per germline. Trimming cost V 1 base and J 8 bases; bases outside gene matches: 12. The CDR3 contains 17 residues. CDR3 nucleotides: TGTGCCAGCAGCCAAGTTGGTCGACAGGGGGGATGGTATGAGCAGTTCTTC. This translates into CASSQVGRQGGWYEQFF.

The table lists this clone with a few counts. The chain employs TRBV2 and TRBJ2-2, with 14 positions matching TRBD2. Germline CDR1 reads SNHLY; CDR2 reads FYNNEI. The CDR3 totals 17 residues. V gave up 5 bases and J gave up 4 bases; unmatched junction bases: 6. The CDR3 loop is CASSTTSGGARTGELFF. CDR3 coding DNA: TGTGCCAGCAGTACGACTAGCGGGGGGGCACGCACCGGGGAGCTGTTTTTT.